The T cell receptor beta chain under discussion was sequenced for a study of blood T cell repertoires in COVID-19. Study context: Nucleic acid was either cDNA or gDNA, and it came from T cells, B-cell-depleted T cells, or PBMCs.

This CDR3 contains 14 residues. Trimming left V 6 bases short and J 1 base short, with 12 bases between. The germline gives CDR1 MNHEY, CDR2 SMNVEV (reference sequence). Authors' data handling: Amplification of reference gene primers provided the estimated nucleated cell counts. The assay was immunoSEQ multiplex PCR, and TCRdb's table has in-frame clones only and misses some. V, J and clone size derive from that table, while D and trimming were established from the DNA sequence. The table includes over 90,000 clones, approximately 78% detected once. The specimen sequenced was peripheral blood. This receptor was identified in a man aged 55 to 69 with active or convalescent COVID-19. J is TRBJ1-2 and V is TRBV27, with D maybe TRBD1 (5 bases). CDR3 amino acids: CASRRTRDNYGYTF. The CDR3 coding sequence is TGTGCCAGCAGGCGGACAAGGGATAACTATGGCTACACCTTC.